The 11 T cell receptor beta chains reported below all come from one sample, sequenced in a study of control samples from healthy donors and cancer patients. The protocol was immunoSEQ multiplex PCR, while the TCRdb copy is restricted to in-frame clones and leaves out a portion. The sample holds about 150,000 clones; 75% to 95% are singletons and the top ten take just over 2%. The sequencing sample was made of blood. Every receptor here comes from a woman in her 40s in good health.

The rearrangement uses TRBV5-1 and TRBJ2-1; 7 nucleotides line up with TRBD1. V shed 4 bases, J shed 1 base, and the junction held 8 bases outside the gene matches. Germline-derived CDR1 and CDR2 are SGHRS and YFSETQ. CDR3 length equals 16 residues. The CDR3 region is CASSRGTVPSYNEQFF. The CDR3 DNA sequence: TGCGCCAGCAGCAGAGGGACAGTTCCTTCCTACAATGAGCAGTTCTTC. Looking up the rest from reference TRBV5-1 and TRBJ2-1 gives the full variable domain: KAGVTQTPRYLIKTRGQQVTLSCSPISGHRSVSWYQQTPGQGLQFLFEYFSETQRNKGNFPGRFSGRQFSNSRSEMNVSTLELGDSALYLCASSRGTVPSYNEQFFGPGTRLTVL.

The chain uses TRBV10-3 and TRBJ2-2, with 10 bases lining up with TRBD1. Germline values: CDR1 ENHRY, CDR2 SYGVKD. The CDR3 sequence is 16 residues long. Trimming at V came to 8 bases and at J to 3 bases, leaving 9 bases not matched to a gene. The CDR3 loop is CAIGSSGQGYTGELFF. The DNA for the CDR3 is TGTGCCATCGGAAGCTCGGGACAGGGGTACACCGGGGAGCTGTTTTTT.

The rearrangement uses TRBV18 and TRBJ1-5; the D is unclear. Germline lookup yields CDR1 KGHSH and CDR2 LQKENI. The CDR3 covers 13 residues. The V end lost 1 base, the J end lost 8 bases, and 9 bases lay between the germline ends. In nucleotides, the CDR3 is TGTGCCAGCTCACCACAGACCGCGGAGCCCCAGCATTTT. Translation gives CASSPQTAEPQHF.

The chain has TRBV11-2 and TRBJ1-1, with D perhaps TRBD1 (5 bases). The CDR3 covers 13 residues. The germline V and J ends were trimmed by 1 base and 6 bases, with 9 bases remaining between them. Germline V gene data show CDR1 as SGHAT and CDR2 as FQNNGV. This CDR3 is CASSLGGVAEAFF. As DNA, the CDR3 is TGTGCCAGCAGCTTAGGGGGGGTTGCTGAAGCTTTCTTT.

The chain joins TRBV19 to TRBJ1-2, with TRBD1 as a possible D gene (6 bases). CDR3 length: 13 amino acids. CDR1 is LNHDA and CDR2 is SQIVND in the germline V gene (reference sequence). V lost 1 base and J lost 7, with 10 bases in between. As DNA, the CDR3 is TGTGCCAGTAGTATAGGGGGGGCATCTGGCTACACCTTC. It codes for CASSIGGASGYTF.

This chain connects TRBV19 to TRBJ1-4, with TRBD1 matching 10 bases. Germline V gives CDR1 LNHDA, CDR2 SQIVND (reference sequence). The length of the CDR3 is 15 residues. With 7 bases clipped from V and 7 bases from J, the junction kept 9 bases outside the gene matches. The DNA for the CDR3 is TGTGCCAGTACCCTACAGGGACAGGGGCCTGAAAAACTGTTTTTT. Amino acid sequence: CASTLQGQGPEKLFF.

This chain connects TRBV12-3 or TRBV12-4 to TRBJ2-7; unclear D gene. The germline V and J ends were trimmed by 1 base and 3 bases, with 7 bases remaining between them. This CDR3 is built from 13 residues. The CDR3 nucleotides read TGTGCCAGCAGTTTAGGTCAATTCTACGAGCAGTACTTC. It encodes CASSLGQFYEQYF.

This clone was recorded once. The J gene is TRBJ1-5, the V gene TRBV6-2 or TRBV6-3; weak D call: TRBD1 (5 bases). Germline CDR1 is MNHEY and CDR2 is SVGEGT. The CDR3 is 16 residues long. The V gene lost 5 bases and the J gene lost 9 bases, with 23 bases spanning the gap. CDR3 residues: CASSRPGRDPLRPQHF. CDR3 sequence (DNA): TGTGCCAGCAGTAGACCGGGACGGGATCCTTTGAGGCCCCAGCATTTT.

This chain uses TRBV6-5 with TRBJ2-7; D gene ambiguous. The CDR3 consists of 15 residues. V was shortened by 6 bases and J by 1 base, with 16 bases between the two germline ends. Looked up from germline, CDR1 is MNHEY and CDR2 is SVGAGI. The CDR3 protein is CASSRNPDISYEQYF. The DNA for the CDR3 is TGTGCCAGCAGCCGAAATCCCGACATTTCCTACGAGCAGTACTTC.

The chain couples TRBV2 to TRBJ2-2, with a tentative D call TRBD2 (5 bases). This CDR3 comprises 15 residues. Deletions cut 6 bases from V and 4 bases from J, with 15 bases between. The germline V gene encodes CDR1 SNHLY and CDR2 FYNNEI. CDR3 nucleotide sequence: TGTGCCAGCAGGACCGGGCCCGGAGGCACCGGGGAGCTGTTTTTT. Its protein product is CASRTGPGGTGELFF.

V usage is TRBV24-1 and J usage is TRBJ2-3, with D unresolved. Germline CDR1 and CDR2: KGHDR and SFDVKD. The V gene lost 4 bases and the J gene lost 0 bases, with 1 base spanning the gap. This CDR3 spans 12 amino acids. Here the CDR3 reads CATSESTDTQYF. The CDR3 nucleotides are TGTGCCACCAGTGAAAGCACAGATACGCAGTATTTT.